A single T cell receptor (beta chain) is shown here with its context. V was shortened by 0 bases and J by 2 bases, with 11 bases between the two germline ends. The CDR3 consists of 16 residues. CDR1 and CDR2 from the germline V gene are LNHNV and YYDKDF (reference sequence). The data stem from a study of PD-1 blockade in mismatch repair-deficient tumors. Study summary: Patients had roughly twelve mismatch repair-deficient cancer types, all previously treated and progressing.

All patients were mismatch repair deficient, assessed by either PCR or immunohistochemistry. The TCR-sequenced patients were a few responders to pembrolizumab. Data came from immunoSEQ multiplex PCR; TCRdb stores just in-frame clones and leaves some out. Of more than 90,000 clones listed, about 83% are singletons. The clonotype was recovered from an adult with mismatch repair-deficient cancer. The sample was peripheral blood, taken 60 weeks after starting pembrolizumab. V usage is TRBV15 and J usage is TRBJ1-3; D is perhaps TRBD1 (5 bases). The CDR3 here is CATSRDRGQPGNTIYF. CDR3 DNA: TGTGCCACCAGCAGAGATCGGGGCCAACCTGGAAACACCATATATTTT.